Below are 10 T cell receptor beta chains sequenced from a single sample in a study of early T cells in non-severe SARS-CoV-2 infection. TCRdb reprocessed the 5' RACE reads via MiXCR and lists one record per CDR3 protein. The table has about 57,000 distinct CDR3 sequences, 10% to 15% seen once; the top ten hold approximately 4.6%. Sequences were obtained from whole blood. These receptors came from an adult who was a healthcare worker with PCR-confirmed SARS-CoV-2 infection or an uninfected control (not recorded which).

The DNA of the CDR3 is TGCGCCAGCAGCCAAGAGGCAGGGGAGGTGTCTGAAGCTTTCTTT. It yields the protein CASSQEAGEVSEAFF. The gene calls are TRBV4-1 and TRBJ1-1; weak D call: TRBD1 (6 bases). Germline V gives CDR1 MGHRA, CDR2 YSYEKL. This CDR3 region has 15 residues. V was cut by 0 bases and J by 6 bases, with 14 bases left in between.

Comments on this clonotype: Possible read error: a much larger clone is one base away. The J gene is TRBJ2-5, the V gene TRBV5-6, with D possibly called TRBD1 or TRBD2 (5 bases each). Per germline, CDR1 SGHDT and CDR2 YYEEEE. The CDR3 sequence is 13 residues long. The CDR3 reads CAISLEGEETQYF. The CDR3 region has the DNA TGTGCCATCAGCTTGGAAGGGGAGGAGACCCAGTACTTC.

Notes on this clonotype: A much larger clone is a single base away; this may be a read error. The V gene is TRBV4-3, the J gene TRBJ2-1, with 7 bases that match TRBD2. Germline V gene lookup returns CDR1 LGHNA and CDR2 YSLEER. The CDR3 length is 15 residues. CDR3 in DNA: TGCCCCAGCAGCCAAGGTGCGGGGGTCCTAAATGAGCAGTTCTTC. Its translation: CPSSQGAGVLNEQFF.

Ten or more counts support this clonotype. The CDR3 sequence is CASSTRTGRAEAFF. CDR3 nucleotides: TGTGCCAGCAGTACCCGGACAGGTAGAGCTGAAGCTTTCTTT. The J gene is TRBJ1-1, the V gene TRBV12-3 or TRBV12-4, with 7 bases identical to TRBD1. V was pared by 5 bases and J by 6 bases, with 9 bases of the junction left unmatched. The CDR3 has 14 residues.

This clonotype showed up many times. V and J are TRBV3-1 and TRBJ2-3, with unresolved D. Germline values: CDR1 LGHDT, CDR2 YNNKEL (reference sequence). V dropped 0 bases and J dropped 8 bases, with 9 bases sitting between them. The CDR3 runs to 13 residues. The CDR3: CASSQDLGATQYF. The DNA for the CDR3 is TGTGCCAGCAGCCAAGATCTCGGAGCTACGCAGTATTTT.

Ten or more counts support this clonotype. The V and J genes are TRBV7-9 and TRBJ1-5; no reliable D call. The CDR3 has 11 amino acids. V gave up 6 bases and J gave up 11 bases, with 11 bases separating them. Germline CDR1 reads SEHNR; CDR2 reads FQNEAQ (reference sequence). This chain's CDR3 is CASSTGRAQHF. CDR3 nucleotide sequence: TGTGCCAGCAGTACCGGAAGGGCCCAGCATTTT.

This clonotype was observed at least ten times. The J gene is TRBJ1-1, the V gene TRBV2; the match to TRBD1 covers 7 bases. The germline CDR1 and CDR2 sequences are SNHLY and FYNNEI. After removal of 5 bases from V and 7 bases from J, the junction contained 7 bases not matched to a gene. CDR3 length: 13 amino acids. The CDR3 protein is CASSSGTAFEAFF. For the CDR3, the DNA is TGTGCCAGCAGTTCCGGGACAGCCTTTGAAGCTTTCTTT.

The rearrangement joins TRBV29-1 to TRBJ2-3; 7 nucleotides agree with TRBD2. Germline V gene sequence: CDR1 SQVTM, CDR2 ANQGSEA. This CDR3 has 12 amino acids. After removal of 3 bases from V and 8 bases from J, the junction contained 5 bases not matched to a gene. The CDR3 sequence is CSVDLGEGTQYF. The CDR3 DNA sequence: TGCAGCGTTGATTTGGGGGAGGGTACGCAGTATTTT.

The sample holds many counts of this clonotype. In DNA form, the CDR3 reads TGTGCCAGCAGCTATAGACATAACACCGGGGAGCTGTTTTTT. Translated, it gives CASSYRHNTGELFF. The chain employs TRBV7-6 and TRBJ2-2; D is unresolved. The CDR3 runs to 14 residues. Germline CDR1 and CDR2: SGHVS and FNYEAQ. With 4 bases removed from V and 2 bases from J, the gap between germline ends came to 8 bases.

This clonotype was counted ten times or more. This chain joins TRBV6-4 and TRBJ1-2; 9 nucleotides align to TRBD1. Unmatched junction bases numbered 13, after V lost 6 bases and J lost 8 bases. The germline V gene has CDR1 MRHNA and CDR2 SNTAGT. The CDR3 sequence is 15 residues long. CDR3 in amino acids: CASRDTRRDRDGYTF. The CDR3 DNA reads as TGTGCCAGCAGGGATACCCGCCGGGACAGGGACGGCTACACCTTC.